The 16 T cell receptor beta chains given below trace back to one sample, sequenced in a study of cytomegalovirus exposure and HLA in healthy donors (dated by TCRdb to 2017 to 2019). Library creation used the immunoSEQ multiplex PCR assay. The multiplex PCR relied on a mix of 60 forward primers for TCR Vbeta segments and 13 reverse primers for TCR Jbeta segments. In TCRdb, the immuneACCESS table is reduced to in-frame sequences with V and J assigned. These tables do not hold every clone; where another copy was compared, an unresolved V gene accounts for under half, and the others remain unexplained. Present in this sample are some 180,000 clones, 65% to 85% of which were seen just once. The ten biggest clones cover 2.9% of the sample. Sequences were obtained from PBMCs. The origin of the receptors is a female donor in good health and CMV-seronegative.

This clone occurred once. The chain couples TRBV5-4 to TRBJ2-7; possibly TRBD2 for D (6 bases). Trimming left V 5 bases short and J 3 bases short, with 15 bases between. This CDR3 contains 14 residues. Germline-derived CDR1 and CDR2 are SGHNT and YYREEE (reference sequence). The CDR3 protein is CASSRRGSGYEQYF. CDR3 DNA: TGTGCCAGCAGTCGACGGGGGTCAGGCTACGAGCAGTACTTC. The entire variable domain, with the rest obtained from reference TRBV5-4 and TRBJ2-7, is as follows: ETGVTQSPTHLIKTRGQQVTLRCSSQSGHNTVSWYQQALGQGPQFIFQYYREEENGRGNFPPRFSGLQFPNYSSELNVNALELDDSALYLCASSRRGSGYEQYFGPGTRLTVT.

As to this clone: The same CDR3 can be traced to other DNA sequences in this sample. This chain links TRBV13 with TRBJ2-7; no clear D. There are 13 residues in the CDR3. V lost 2 bases to trimming and J lost 4 bases, with 9 bases between them. The germline V gene encodes CDR1 PRHDT and CDR2 FYEKMQ (reference sequence). The CDR3 is CASSLSGTYEQYF. The CDR3 DNA follows: TGTGCCAGCAGCTTATCAGGCACTTACGAGCAGTACTTC.

The chain combines TRBV5-5 with TRBJ1-1; TRBD1 matches 12 bases. Per germline, CDR1 SGHKS and CDR2 YYEKEE (reference sequence). V dropped 3 bases and J dropped 0; count of bases not matched to a gene: 6. This CDR3 region has 17 residues. The CDR3 coding sequence is TGTGCCAGCAGCTACCGGGACAGGGGGCTCATGAACACTGAAGCTTTCTTT. It codes for CASSYRDRGLMNTEAFF.

J is TRBJ2-7 and V is TRBV2, with D perhaps matching TRBD1 (5 bases). This CDR3 is 12 amino acids long. The germline V gene has CDR1 SNHLY and CDR2 FYNNEI. Trimming took off 6 bases at V and 6 bases at J, with 12 bases between the two ends. CDR3 in DNA: TGTGCCAGCAGCTTACAGGATTCCGAGCAGTACTTC. Amino acids: CASSLQDSEQYF.

The chain joins TRBV25-1 to TRBJ2-7; TRBD1 agrees at 7 bases. From germline, CDR1 is MGHDK and CDR2 SYGVNS. With 4 bases clipped from V and 3 bases from J, the junction kept 3 bases outside the gene matches. CDR3 length: 13 residues. The CDR3 protein is CASSGDRFYEQYF. The CDR3 nucleotides read TGTGCCAGCAGTGGGGACAGATTCTACGAGCAGTACTTC.

The chain recombines TRBV5-1 with TRBJ1-2; no definite D call. There are 13 residues in the CDR3. CDR1 and CDR2 (germline): SGHRS, YFSETQ. The V end was cut by 0 bases, the J end by 3 bases, with 6 bases between. CDR3 amino acids: CASSLGTHYGYTF. CDR3 nucleotide sequence: TGCGCCAGCAGCTTGGGGACTCACTATGGCTACACCTTC. The entire variable domain, with the rest obtained from reference TRBV5-1 and TRBJ1-2, is as follows: KAGVTQTPRYLIKTRGQQVTLSCSPISGHRSVSWYQQTPGQGLQFLFEYFSETQRNKGNFPGRFSGRQFSNSRSEMNVSTLELGDSALYLCASSLGTHYGYTFGSGTRLTVV.

As to this clone: The junction departs from the called germline gene at one end, perhaps through a read error. This sequence joins TRBV7-9 and TRBJ2-1, with D tentatively TRBD1 or TRBD2 (5 bases each). The germline V gene has CDR1 SEHNR and CDR2 FQNEAQ (reference sequence). The CDR3 loop spans 12 amino acids. CDR3 in DNA: TGTTCCAGCGGCCCAGGGTACGTTGAGCAGTTCTTC. Protein sequence: CSSGPGYVEQFF. Variable domain in full (rest from reference TRBV7-9 and TRBJ2-1): DTGVSQNPRHKITKRGQNVTFRCDPISEHNRLYWYRQTLGQGPEFLTYFQNEAQLEKSRLLSDRFSAERPKGSFSTLEIQRTEQGDSAMYLCSSGPGYVEQFFGPGTRLTVL.

This clone came up a few times. The chain joins TRBV6-1 to TRBJ2-7, with 9 bases fitting TRBD2. V lost 6 bases, J lost 9 bases, and 12 bases stayed unmatched. Germline values: CDR1 MNHNS, CDR2 SASEGT. This CDR3 region has 14 residues. This CDR3 is CASSPGLAGRRQYF. DNA of the CDR3: TGTGCCAGCAGCCCCGGGCTAGCGGGGAGGAGGCAGTACTTC.

This CDR3 is CASSFLKGGGFTYEQYF. CDR3 DNA: TGTGCCAGCAGTTTCCTTAAGGGAGGGGGATTCACCTACGAGCAGTACTTC. This chain joins TRBV27 and TRBJ2-7; D is perhaps TRBD2 (7 bases). The V gene's germline CDR1 is MNHEY and CDR2 SMNVEV (reference sequence). Trimming left V 3 bases short and J 2 bases short, with 20 bases between. This CDR3 is 17 amino acids long.

The chain links TRBV13 to TRBJ1-2, with 7 bases lining up with TRBD1. The ends lost 4 bases at V and 3 bases at J; junction bases unmatched: 5. The CDR3 contains 14 residues. Germline V lookup: CDR1 PRHDT, CDR2 FYEKMQ (reference sequence). This chain's CDR3 is CASSSGGEDYGYTF. As DNA, the CDR3 is TGTGCCAGCAGCTCAGGGGGAGAGGACTATGGCTACACCTTC. Full variable domain (missing parts from reference TRBV13 and TRBJ1-2): AAGVIQSPRHLIKEKRETATLKCYPIPRHDTVYWYQQGPGQDPQFLISFYEKMQSDKGSIPDRFSAQQFSDYHSELNMSSLELGDSALYFCASSSGGEDYGYTFGSGTRLTVV.

The chain recombines TRBV2 with TRBJ2-7; a weak D match, TRBD1 (5 bases). The last part of the DNA fits TRBJ2-5 better; the J call may be wrong. Germline CDR1 reads SNHLY; CDR2 reads FYNNEI. This CDR3 has 13 amino acids. The CDR3 reads CASSEAEQGTQYF. CDR3 DNA: TGTGCCAGCAGTGAAGCCGAGCAGGGGACCCAGTACTTC.

This chain joins TRBV27 and TRBJ2-7; 9 nucleotides line up with TRBD2. CDR1 MNHEY and CDR2 SMNVEV come from the germline V gene (reference sequence). The CDR3 consists of 15 residues. V lost 5 bases and J lost 4; bases outside the gene matches: 9. The CDR3 nucleotides read TGTGCCAGCAGTCCACCCGGGACTAGCAGGTACGAGCAGTACTTC. It codes for CASSPPGTSRYEQYF.

CDR3 in DNA: TGCGCCAGCAGCCAAGTGGCTAGCGGGAGAGGTGAGCAGTTCTTC. Amino acid sequence: CASSQVASGRGEQFF. This chain joins TRBV4-3 and TRBJ2-1; 10 bases match TRBD2. The CDR3 loop spans 15 amino acids. The J segment lost 9 bases and the V segment lost 1 base, leaving 6 bases of the junction unmatched. Germline lookup yields CDR1 LGHNA and CDR2 YSLEER.

V gene TRBV12-5 combines with J gene TRBJ2-5; tentative D call: TRBD1 (6 bases). Trimming took 5 bases from V and 5 from J, leaving 12 bases between them. The CDR3 extends over 13 amino acids. Per the germline V gene, CDR1 is LGHNT and CDR2 is FRNRAP. The CDR3 spells CASGQQGTETQYF. The CDR3 nucleotides are TGTGCTAGTGGTCAACAGGGCACGGAGACCCAGTACTTC.

The rearrangement joins TRBV4-2 to TRBJ1-2; 10 bases align to TRBD1. This CDR3 contains 16 residues. Looked up from germline, CDR1 is LGHNA and CDR2 is YNFKEQ. V lost 0 bases and J lost 0; bases outside the gene matches: 1. This chain's CDR3 is CASSQDGTGANYGYTF. The CDR3 nucleotides read TGTGCCAGCAGCCAAGATGGGACAGGGGCTAACTATGGCTACACCTTC.

The V and J genes are TRBV7-2 and TRBJ2-2; 11 nucleotides match TRBD2. CDR1 SGHTA and CDR2 FQGNSA come from the germline V gene. This CDR3 spans 15 amino acids. V lost 6 bases to trimming and J lost 5 bases; unmatched junction nucleotides: 5. DNA for the CDR3: TGTGCCAGCAGATCGACTAGCGGGGAGACCGGGGAGCTGTTTTTT. It translates to CASRSTSGETGELFF.